This TCR beta chain was documented in a study of blood T cell repertoires in COVID-19. Sequencing used immunoSEQ multiplex PCR; TCRdb keeps in-frame clones, though not all of them. The sample includes about 300,000 clones, roughly 84% of them seen just once. Germline V CDR1 and CDR2: MNHEY, SVGAGI. This CDR3 is 15 amino acids long. Trimming took 6 bases from V and 3 from J; bases not matched to a gene: 7. This receptor was identified in a human donor with COVID-19, enrolled during active disease. The donor label of this sample is uncertain. Sequenced material: peripheral blood. The rearrangement joins TRBV6-5 to TRBJ2-3; 9 nucleotides agree with TRBD1. This CDR3 reads CASSPQGAQTDTQYF. For the CDR3, the DNA is TGTGCCAGCAGCCCACAGGGGGCGCAGACAGATACGCAGTATTTT.